This T cell receptor (beta chain) emerged from a study of identical twins. Findings and caveats of the study: In cord blood, abundant beta clonotypes had fewer insertions; memory showed no trend.

Germline V lookup: CDR1 MNHEY, CDR2 SVGEGT. CDR3 length: 12 residues. The germline V and J ends were trimmed by 6 bases and 3 bases, with 7 bases remaining between them. One entry per CDR3 protein results from TCRdb running MiXCR on the 5' RACE reads. The sample consists of 240,000 or so distinct CDR3 sequences, roughly 10% of them appearing once. This clonotype was counted only a few times. Its antigen remains unidentified. Sequencing was carried out using memory T cells sorted from blood. The receptor was derived from a man in his forties or fifties in good health. The genes are TRBV6-2 or TRBV6-3 and TRBJ2-3; D might be TRBD2 (5 bases). CDR3 coding DNA: TGTGCCAGCAGGAGGGCGACAGATACGCAGTATTTT. Encoded protein: CASRRATDTQYF.